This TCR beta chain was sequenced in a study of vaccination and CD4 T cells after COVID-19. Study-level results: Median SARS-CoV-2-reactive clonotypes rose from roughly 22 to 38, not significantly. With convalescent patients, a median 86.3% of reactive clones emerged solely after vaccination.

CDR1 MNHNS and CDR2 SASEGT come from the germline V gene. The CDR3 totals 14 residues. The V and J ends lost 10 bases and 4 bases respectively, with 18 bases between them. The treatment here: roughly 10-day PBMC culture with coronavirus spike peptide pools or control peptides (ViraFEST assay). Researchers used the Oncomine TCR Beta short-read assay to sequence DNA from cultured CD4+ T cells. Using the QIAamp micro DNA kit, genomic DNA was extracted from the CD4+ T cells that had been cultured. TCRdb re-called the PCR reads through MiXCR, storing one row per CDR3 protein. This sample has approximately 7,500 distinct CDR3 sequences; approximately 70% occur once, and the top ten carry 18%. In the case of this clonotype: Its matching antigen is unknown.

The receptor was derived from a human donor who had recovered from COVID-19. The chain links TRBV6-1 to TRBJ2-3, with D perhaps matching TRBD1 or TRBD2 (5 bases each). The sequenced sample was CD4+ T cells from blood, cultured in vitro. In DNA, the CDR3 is TGTGCCACACAAGGGACCCCGCCTCCAGATACGCAGTATTTT. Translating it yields CATQGTPPPDTQYF.